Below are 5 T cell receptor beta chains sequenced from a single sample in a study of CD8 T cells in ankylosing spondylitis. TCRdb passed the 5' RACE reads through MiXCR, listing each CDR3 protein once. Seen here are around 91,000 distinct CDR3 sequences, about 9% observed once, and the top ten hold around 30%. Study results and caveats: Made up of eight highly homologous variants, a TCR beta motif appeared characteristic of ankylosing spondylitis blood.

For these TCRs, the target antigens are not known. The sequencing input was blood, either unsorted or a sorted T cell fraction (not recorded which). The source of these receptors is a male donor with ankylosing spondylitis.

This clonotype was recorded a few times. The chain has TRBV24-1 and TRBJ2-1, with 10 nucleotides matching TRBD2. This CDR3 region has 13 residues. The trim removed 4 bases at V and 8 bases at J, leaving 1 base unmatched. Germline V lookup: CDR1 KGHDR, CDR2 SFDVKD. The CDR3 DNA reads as TGTGCCACCAGTGAACTAGCGGGATATGAGCAGTTCTTC. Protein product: CATSELAGYEQFF.

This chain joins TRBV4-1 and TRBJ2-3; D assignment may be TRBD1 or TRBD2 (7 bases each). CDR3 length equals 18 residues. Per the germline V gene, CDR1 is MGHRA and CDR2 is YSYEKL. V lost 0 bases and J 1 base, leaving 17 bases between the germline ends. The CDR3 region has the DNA TGCGCCAGCAGCCAAGAAGGAGCGGGGCAGGGGGGCACAGATACGCAGTATTTT. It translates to CASSQEGAGQGGTDTQYF.

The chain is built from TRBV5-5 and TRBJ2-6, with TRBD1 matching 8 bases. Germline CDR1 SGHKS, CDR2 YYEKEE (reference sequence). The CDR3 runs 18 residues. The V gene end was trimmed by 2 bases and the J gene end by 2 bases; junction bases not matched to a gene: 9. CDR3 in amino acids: CASSLRGTGWAGANVLTF. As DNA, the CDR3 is TGTGCCAGCAGCTTACGTGGGACAGGCTGGGCTGGGGCCAACGTCCTGACTTTC.

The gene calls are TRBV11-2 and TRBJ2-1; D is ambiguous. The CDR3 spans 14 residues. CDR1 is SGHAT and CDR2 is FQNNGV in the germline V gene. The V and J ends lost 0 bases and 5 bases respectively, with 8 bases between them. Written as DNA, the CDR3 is TGTGCCAGCAGCTTAGAAGCCTCAAACAATGAGCAGTTCTTC. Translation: CASSLEASNNEQFF.

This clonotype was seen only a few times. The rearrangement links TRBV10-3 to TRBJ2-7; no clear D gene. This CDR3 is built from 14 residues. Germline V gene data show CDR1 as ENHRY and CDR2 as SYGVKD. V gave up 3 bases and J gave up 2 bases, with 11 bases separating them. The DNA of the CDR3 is TGTGCCATCAGTGACCGGACGGCTCCCTACGAGCAGTACTTC. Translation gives CAISDRTAPYEQYF.